This T cell receptor beta chain was documented in a study of radiotherapy plus CTLA-4 blockade in lung cancer. Study conclusions and caveats: Tumor-origin TCR clones grew in blood after radiotherapy plus ipilimumab. Interferon-beta and early blood T cell clone dynamics reportedly predicted response best.

A word on this clone: No antigen is known for it.

Chemo-refractory metastatic non-small-cell lung cancer patients were treated with focal radiation plus CTLA-4 blockade with ipilimumab. V was trimmed by 5 bases and J by 8 bases, leaving 9 bases between them. The CDR3 consists of 12 residues. Germline lookup yields CDR1 MDHEN and CDR2 SYDVKM. The method was immunoSEQ multiplex PCR; TCRdb's version includes in-frame clones alone and lacks a portion of them. The sample lists about 49,000 clones, 80% to 90% occurring once. Sequencing was performed on peripheral blood, taken from a patient treated with radiotherapy plus ipilimumab. This chain joins TRBV28 and TRBJ1-4, with a tentative D call TRBD1 (5 bases). The clonotype was recovered from a human donor with non-small cell lung cancer whose response to radiotherapy plus ipilimumab could not be evaluated. CDR3 sequence reads: CASSLQGEKLFF. The CDR3 DNA follows: TGTGCCAGCAGTCTCCAGGGAGAAAAACTGTTTTTT. The full variable domain, rest sourced from reference TRBV28 and TRBJ1-4, is DVKVTQSSRYLVKRTGEKVFLECVQDMDHENMFWYRQDPGLGLRLIYFSYDVKMKEKGDIPEGYSVSREKKERFSLILESASTNQTSMYLCASSLQGEKLFFGSGTQLSVL.